One and the same sample provided the 3 T cell receptor beta chains below, sequenced in a study of T cells in Graves' hyperthyroidism and ophthalmopathy. The investigators amplified TCR beta CDR3 regions from RNA transcripts. HTBI primers were the set used in a first-round RT-PCR of the TCR CDR3. MiXCR, applied by TCRdb to the multiplex PCR reads, yields one record per CDR3 protein. Altogether more than 300,000 distinct CDR3 sequences are present, 15% to 20% being singletons, with the ten largest covering 40%. Sequencing was done on a sample of blood. These receptors came from a man aged 18 to 30 with Graves' ophthalmopathy.

The table lists this clonotype with many counts. V gene TRBV12-3 or TRBV12-4 combines with J gene TRBJ1-2; the D gene is possibly TRBD1 (6 bases). This CDR3 comprises 13 residues. With 6 bases removed from V and 7 bases from J, the gap between germline ends came to 15 bases. The CDR3 DNA follows: TGTGCCAGCAGCTCCGGGACATGGTCTGGCTACACCTTC. Translating it yields CASSSGTWSGYTF.

The rearrangement uses TRBV12-3 or TRBV12-4 and TRBJ2-1, with 11 bases lining up with TRBD1. The junction had 4 bases not matched to a gene; V was cut back by 7 bases and J by 8 bases. The CDR3 runs 13 residues. The CDR3 is CASTGGQGDEQFF. DNA of the CDR3: TGTGCCAGCACCGGGGGACAGGGGGATGAGCAGTTCTTC.

This clonotype has ten or more counts. The gene calls are TRBV6-2 or TRBV6-3 and TRBJ2-5; D is undetermined. The V and J ends lost 6 bases and 5 bases respectively, with 10 bases between them. Per the germline V gene, CDR1 is MNHEY and CDR2 is SVGEGT. This CDR3 spans 12 amino acids. The CDR3 sequence: CASRSAGETQYF. The CDR3 coding sequence is TGTGCCAGCAGGTCAGCCGGGGAGACCCAGTACTTC.